This T cell receptor beta chain was recorded in a study of T-cell reconstitution after alpha-beta-depleted transplantation in children. Trimming pared 7 bases from V and 4 bases from J, leaving 7 bases between. This CDR3 is built from 11 residues. The germline gives CDR1 DFQATT, CDR2 SNEGSKA (reference sequence). The TCRbeta library was prepared with unique molecular identifiers. TCRdb called the PCR reads again in MiXCR, with one record for every CDR3 protein. This table has some 490,000 distinct CDR3 sequences, roughly an eighth appearing once. In its sample, this clonotype was seen many times. The receptor comes from a human donor who donated a stem cell graft to a child with combined immunodeficiency. Sequencing used PBMCs from the stem cell graft donor, obtained from the stem cell graft. The gene calls are TRBV20-1 and TRBJ2-2; D remains unclear. The CDR3 region is CSVHVTGELFF. The CDR3 DNA follows: TGCAGTGTTCACGTCACCGGGGAGCTGTTTTTT.